This T cell receptor beta chain was found in a study of OX40 agonist ivuxolimab in advanced cancers. Study details: Three patients responded partially, comprising one with hepatocellular carcinoma and two with cutaneous melanoma.

CDR1 SGDLS and CDR2 YYNGEE come from the germline V gene. Trimming stripped 0 bases from V and 2 bases from J, with 13 bases between. This CDR3 is built from 16 residues. Produced via immunoSEQ multiplex PCR; TCRdb's table is partial and in-frame only. This sample has fewer than 55,000 clones, with around 86% found just once. Anyone with autoimmune disease history or systemic immunosuppression was excluded. This chain links TRBV9 with TRBJ2-3; weak D call: TRBD2 (6 bases). Sample: CD4+ or CD8+ T cells sorted from blood, taken in a trial of the OX40 agonist ivuxolimab. This sequence was found in an adult with an advanced solid tumor such as melanoma, head and neck, liver or kidney cancer. The CDR3 bases are TGTGCCAGCAGCGTAGGGGGCGGGATCTTCACAGATACGCAGTATTTT. Translation gives CASSVGGGIFTDTQYF.